The rows below give T cell receptor beta chains drawn from one sample of a study of T cell repertoires in cytomegalovirus infection. These receptors are not linked to any known antigen. TCRdb reprocessed the reads with MiXCR, giving one entry per CDR3 protein. In the table there are roughly 120,000 distinct CDR3 sequences, over 25% of which are singletons. The sequenced sample was CD8+ T cells from cultured PBMCs, obtained from culture after CMV antigen stimulation. The receptors come from a human donor in good health (CMV status not recorded). Some clones in this sample may be carry-over from other donors' samples. CDR3s leave out the opening cysteine and the closing phenylalanine or tryptophan. Each record gives: J gene, clone size, V gene, CDR3 protein. The size field is filled for only some rows; it gives once, few, many or a size class.

TRBJ1-1 | NA | TRBV6-5 | ASSYSTGLGAF
TRBJ2-7 | NA | TRBV6-6 | ASSYEDSPYEQY
TRBJ2-3 | few | TRBV5-1 | ASSGGLAGMGDTQY
TRBJ2-3 | many | TRBV7-8 | ASSLVPVRSTDTQY
TRBJ2-7 | few | TRBV7-9 | ASSLASAPWGEQY
TRBJ2-1 | few | TRBV7-3 | ASSLTQGADGGEQF
TRBJ2-2 | NA | TRBV28 | ASRPTTAEYTGELF
TRBJ1-6 | many | TRBV10-3 | AIRAANNSPLH
TRBJ1-3 | NA | TRBV7-9 | ASSYPTGGHSGNTIY
TRBJ1-3 | NA | TRBV9 | ASSVGTGPGNTIY
TRBJ2-7 | few | TRBV4-3 | ASSQDWGAHYEQY